What follows are 18 T cell receptor beta chains derived from one specimen sequenced in a study of cytotoxic CD8 clonotypes in ibrutinib-treated CLL. Some clones are missing from TCRdb's copy, which holds only in-frame ones; the method was immunoSEQ multiplex PCR. The table lists around 160,000 clones, approximately 77% of them singletons. Sequencing used PBMCs, obtained after 12 months of ibrutinib treatment. The receptors come from a human donor with chronic lymphocytic leukemia.

This clone was seen just once. The CDR3 protein is CASSLRGENTEAFF. The CDR3 DNA is TGTGCCAGCAGCTTACGGGGGGAGAACACTGAAGCTTTCTTT. J is TRBJ1-1 and V is TRBV7-9, with D tentatively TRBD1 (5 bases). This CDR3 contains 14 residues. The germline CDR1 and CDR2 sequences are SEHNR and FQNEAQ (reference sequence). V lost 2 bases and J 1 base, leaving 8 bases between the germline ends.

The V call is TRBV21-1, the J call TRBJ1-1. TRBV21-1 is a pseudogene segment. The CDR3 loop spans 17 amino acids. The chain's CDR3 is CASSKESPGTENTEAFF. The CDR3, as DNA: TGTGCCAGCAGCAAAGAGTCCCCCGGGACGGAGAACACTGAAGCTTTCTTT.

The chain carries TRBV5-1 and TRBJ2-3, with D perhaps matching TRBD2 (5 bases). The V end lost 5 bases, the J end lost 4 bases, and 20 bases lay between the germline ends. The CDR3 covers 16 residues. The V gene's germline CDR1 is SGHRS and CDR2 YFSETQ. CDR3 sequence reads: CASRNHGLPRADTQYF. The CDR3 region has the DNA TGCGCCAGCAGGAATCACGGACTCCCTAGGGCAGATACGCAGTATTTT.

The chain couples TRBV18 to TRBJ1-4; D not resolved. The germline CDR1 and CDR2 sequences are KGHSH and LQKENI. The ends were cut back, 6 bases at V and 7 bases at J, with 21 bases in the middle. This CDR3 is built from 16 residues. CDR3 in amino acids: CASSLLRTAEAEKLFF. CDR3 nucleotide sequence: TGTGCCAGCTCTCTACTTAGGACGGCGGAAGCTGAAAAACTGTTTTTT.

The chain has TRBV5-4 and TRBJ2-3, with D unresolved. The CDR3 is 14 residues long. Germline V gives CDR1 SGHNT, CDR2 YYREEE (reference sequence). Trimming left V 5 bases short and J 1 base short, with 11 bases between. In DNA, the CDR3 is TGTGCCAGCAGAAATGCTCGGGGCACAGATACGCAGTATTTT. Translated, it gives CASRNARGTDTQYF.

The gene calls are TRBV5-4 and TRBJ2-4; D may be TRBD2 (7 bases). Trimming shortened V by 0 bases and J by 1 base, and 11 bases separated the two germline ends. Germline CDR1 is SGHNT and CDR2 is YYREEE (reference sequence). The CDR3 length is 16 residues. CDR3 sequence reads: CASSLDRGAAKNIQYF. CDR3 nucleotides: TGTGCCAGCAGCTTGGATCGGGGGGCGGCCAAAAACATTCAGTACTTC.

The chain combines TRBV19 with TRBJ2-3; no clear D gene. Trimming took off 3 bases at V and 11 bases at J, with 12 bases between the two ends. Germline CDR1 reads LNHDA; CDR2 reads SQIVND (reference sequence). The CDR3 is made up of 12 amino acids. CDR3 loop: CASSIEWGLQYF. The CDR3 DNA is TGTGCCAGTAGTATCGAGTGGGGATTGCAGTATTTT.

The chain has TRBV5-6 and TRBJ2-1; unclear D gene. Germline V CDR1 and CDR2: SGHDT, YYEEEE. The CDR3 spans 14 residues. V lost 4 bases and J lost 7, with 15 bases in between. CDR3 bases: TGTGCCAGCAGCCCATGGGGTAGGATGAATGAGCAGTTCTTC. Its protein is CASSPWGRMNEQFF. The whole variable domain, remainder taken from reference TRBV5-6 and TRBJ2-1, is DAGVTQSPTHLIKTRGQQVTLRCSPKSGHDTVSWYQQALGQGPQFIFQYYEEEERQRGNFPDRFSGHQFPNYSSELNVNALLLGDSALYLCASSPWGRMNEQFFGPGTRLTVL.

The gene calls are TRBV5-3 and TRBJ1-5; D possibly corresponds to TRBD1 (5 bases). TRBV5-3 is sorted into the ORF group, with uncertain function. CDR3 length: 17 residues. Trimming took 4 bases from V and 2 from J, leaving 19 bases between them. Here the CDR3 DNA reads TGTGCCAGAAGCACACCTCGCACATTGGGGGGCAATCAGCCCCAGCATTTT. It yields the protein CARSTPRTLGGNQPQHF.

This clone was seen a handful of times. V gene TRBV30 combines with J gene TRBJ1-2, with a tentative D call TRBD1 (5 bases). Germline CDR1 and CDR2: GTSNPN and SVGIG (reference sequence). The CDR3 runs 13 residues. V lost 3 bases and J lost 4, with 12 bases in between. In DNA form, the CDR3 reads TGTGCCTGGAGGGGGGGACGGACCTATGGCTACACCTTC. It codes for CAWRGGRTYGYTF. Filled out from reference TRBV30 and TRBJ1-2, the complete variable domain reads SQTIHQWPATLVQPVGSPLSLECTVEGTSNPNLYWYRQAAGRGLQLLFYSVGIGQISSEVPQNLSASRPQDRQFILSSKKLLLSDSGFYLCAWRGGRTYGYTFGSGTRLTVV.

This clone was observed a handful of times. J is TRBJ1-1 and V is TRBV6-6, with a tentative D call TRBD1 (5 bases). Germline CDR1 and CDR2: MNHNY and SVGAGI (reference sequence). Trimming took off 5 bases at V and 4 bases at J, with 14 bases between the two ends. The CDR3 loop spans 14 amino acids. The CDR3 region has the DNA TGTGCCAGCAGTCCCATGCAGGGCGGCACTGAAGCTTTCTTT. Translating it yields CASSPMQGGTEAFF.

This sequence joins TRBV18 and TRBJ1-1, with unresolved D. This CDR3 region has 12 residues. The V end lost 5 bases, the J end lost 5 bases, and 9 bases lay between the germline ends. Germline-derived CDR1 and CDR2 are KGHSH and LQKENI. CDR3 nucleotides: TGTGCCAGCTCAGGGGTCTGGACTGAAGCTTTCTTT. Protein: CASSGVWTEAFF.

The chain employs TRBV28 and TRBJ1-2; D not resolved. Germline CDR1 is MDHEN and CDR2 is SYDVKM. The CDR3 contains 12 residues. V lost 1 base to trimming and J lost 4 bases, with 4 bases between them. CDR3 sequence (DNA): TGTGCCAGCAGTTTATACCTCTATGGCTACACCTTC. This translates into CASSLYLYGYTF.

The rearrangement joins TRBV27 to TRBJ2-6, with TRBD2 matching 10 bases. The CDR3 runs to 18 residues. Germline CDR1 MNHEY, CDR2 SMNVEV (reference sequence). V lost 3 bases to trimming and J lost 3 bases; unmatched junction nucleotides: 8. The CDR3 DNA follows: TGTGCCAGCAGTTTCGGGGGTAGCGGGAGGTATGGGGCCAACGTCCTGACTTTC. It translates to CASSFGGSGRYGANVLTF.

CDR3 coding DNA: TGTGCCAGCTCACCGACTAGCGGGAGTAGAACAGATACGCAGTATTTT. This codes for CASSPTSGSRTDTQYF. This rearrangement joins TRBV18 to TRBJ2-3, with TRBD2 identical over 12 bases. The CDR3 runs 16 residues. CDR1 is KGHSH, CDR2 LQKENI, per germline. V dropped 3 bases and J dropped 3; count of bases not matched to a gene: 4. Complete variable domain (other parts from reference TRBV18 and TRBJ2-3): NAGVMQNPRHLVRRRGQEARLRCSPMKGHSHVYWYRQLPEEGLKFMVYLQKENIIDESGMPKERFSAEFPKEGPSILRIQQVVRGDSAAYFCASSPTSGSRTDTQYFGPGTRLTVL.

The chain recombines TRBV7-2 with TRBJ1-5; 8 bases match TRBD1. The J segment lost 11 bases and the V segment lost 4 bases, leaving 4 bases of the junction unmatched. Germline CDR1 is SGHTA and CDR2 is FQGNSA. The CDR3 contains 12 residues. The CDR3 sequence is CASSSRTGSQHF. The CDR3 nucleotides read TGTGCCAGCAGCTCCCGGACAGGGTCCCAGCATTTT.

The chain joins TRBV7-3 to TRBJ2-3; maybe TRBD1 (7 bases). The CDR3 covers 14 residues. Germline assignment: CDR1 SGHTA and CDR2 FQGTGA. V was shortened by 8 bases and J by 5 bases, with 17 bases between the two germline ends. The CDR3 DNA reads TGTGCCAGCCGGGCAGGGGGGACAGTAGATACGCAGTATTTT. Its protein product is CASRAGGTVDTQYF. Together with reference TRBV7-3 and TRBJ2-3, the CDR3 gives the full variable domain: GAGVSQTPSNKVTEKGKYVELRCDPISGHTALYWYRQSLGQGPEFLIYFQGTGAADDSGLPNDRFFAVRPEGSVSTLKIQRTERGDSAVYLCASRAGGTVDTQYFGPGTRLTVL.

This clone was observed a single time. V is TRBV30 and J is TRBJ1-1; tentative D call: TRBD1 (5 bases). Trimming removed 5 bases from V and 11 bases from J, with 12 bases in between. This CDR3 contains 10 residues. Germline lookup yields CDR1 GTSNPN and CDR2 SVGIG (reference sequence). CDR3 region: CAWAGGAAFF. As DNA, the CDR3 is TGTGCCTGGGCGGGAGGGGCCGCTTTCTTT.